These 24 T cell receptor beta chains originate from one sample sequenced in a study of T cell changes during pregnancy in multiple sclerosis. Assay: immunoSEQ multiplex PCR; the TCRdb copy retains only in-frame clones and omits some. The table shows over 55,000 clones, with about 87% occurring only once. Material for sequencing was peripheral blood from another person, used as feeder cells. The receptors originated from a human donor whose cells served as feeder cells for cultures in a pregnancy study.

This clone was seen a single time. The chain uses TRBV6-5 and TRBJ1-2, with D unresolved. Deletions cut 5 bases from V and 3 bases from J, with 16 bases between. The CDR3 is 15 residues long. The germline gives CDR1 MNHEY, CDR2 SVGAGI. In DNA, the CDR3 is TGTGCCAGCAGTCCAGCCAAACTCTGGGACTATGGCTACACCTTC. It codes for CASSPAKLWDYGYTF.

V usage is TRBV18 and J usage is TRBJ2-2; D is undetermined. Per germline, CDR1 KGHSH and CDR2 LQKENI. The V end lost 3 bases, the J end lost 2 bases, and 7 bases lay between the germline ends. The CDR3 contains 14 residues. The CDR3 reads CASSPQLNTGELFF. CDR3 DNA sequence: TGTGCCAGCTCACCTCAGTTAAACACCGGGGAGCTGTTTTTT.

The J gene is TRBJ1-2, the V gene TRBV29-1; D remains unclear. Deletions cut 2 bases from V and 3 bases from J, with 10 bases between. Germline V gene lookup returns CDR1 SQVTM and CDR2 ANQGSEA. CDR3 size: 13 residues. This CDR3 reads CSVERAQDYGYTF. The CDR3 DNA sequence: TGCAGCGTTGAAAGAGCGCAGGACTATGGCTACACCTTC. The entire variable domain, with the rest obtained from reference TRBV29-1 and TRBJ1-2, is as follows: SAVISQKPSRDICQRGTSLTIQCQVDSQVTMMFWYRQQPGQSLTLIATANQGSEATYESGFVIDKFPISRPNLTFSTLTVSNMSPEDSSIYLCSVERAQDYGYTFGSGTRLTVV.

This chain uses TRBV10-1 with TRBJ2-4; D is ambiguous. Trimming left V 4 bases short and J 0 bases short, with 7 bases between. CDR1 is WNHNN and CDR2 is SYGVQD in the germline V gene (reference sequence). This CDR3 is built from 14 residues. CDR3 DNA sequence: TGCGCCAGCAGTGGAGGTCCAGCCAAAAACATTCAGTACTTC. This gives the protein CASSGGPAKNIQYF.

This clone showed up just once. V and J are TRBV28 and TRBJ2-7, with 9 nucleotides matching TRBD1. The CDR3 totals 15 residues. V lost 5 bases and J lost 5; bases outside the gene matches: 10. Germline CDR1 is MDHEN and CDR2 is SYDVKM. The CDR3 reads CASSPPGQGFHEQYF. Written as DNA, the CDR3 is TGTGCCAGCAGTCCCCCGGGACAGGGCTTCCACGAGCAGTACTTC. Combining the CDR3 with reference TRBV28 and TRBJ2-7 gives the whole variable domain DVKVTQSSRYLVKRTGEKVFLECVQDMDHENMFWYRQDPGLGLRLIYFSYDVKMKEKGDIPEGYSVSREKKERFSLILESASTNQTSMYLCASSPPGQGFHEQYFGPGTRLTVT.

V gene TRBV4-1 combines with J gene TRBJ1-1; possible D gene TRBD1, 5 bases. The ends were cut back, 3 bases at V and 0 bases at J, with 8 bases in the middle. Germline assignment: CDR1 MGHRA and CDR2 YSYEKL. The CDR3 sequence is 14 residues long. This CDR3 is CASSQGGMNTEAFF. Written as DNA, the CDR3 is TGCGCCAGCAGCCAGGGGGGGATGAACACTGAAGCTTTCTTT.

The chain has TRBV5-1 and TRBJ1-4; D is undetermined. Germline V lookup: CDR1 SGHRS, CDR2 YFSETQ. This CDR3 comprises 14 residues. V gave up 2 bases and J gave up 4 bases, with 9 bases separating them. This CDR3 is CASSFSGINEKLFF. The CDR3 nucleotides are TGCGCCAGCAGCTTCTCGGGGATTAATGAAAAACTGTTTTTT.

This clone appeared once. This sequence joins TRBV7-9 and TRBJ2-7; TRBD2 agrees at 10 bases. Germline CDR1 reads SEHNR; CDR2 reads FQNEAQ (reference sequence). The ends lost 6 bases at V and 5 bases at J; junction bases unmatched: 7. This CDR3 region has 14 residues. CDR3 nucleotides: TGTGCCAGCAGGCTAGCGGGAGAATTAGACGAGCAGTACTTC. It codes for CASRLAGELDEQYF.

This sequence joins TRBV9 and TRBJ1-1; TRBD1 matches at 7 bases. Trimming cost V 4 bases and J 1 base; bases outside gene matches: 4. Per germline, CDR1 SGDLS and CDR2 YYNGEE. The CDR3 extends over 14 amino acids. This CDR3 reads CASSPAGGNTEAFF. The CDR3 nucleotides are TGTGCCAGCAGCCCCGCAGGGGGGAACACTGAAGCTTTCTTT.

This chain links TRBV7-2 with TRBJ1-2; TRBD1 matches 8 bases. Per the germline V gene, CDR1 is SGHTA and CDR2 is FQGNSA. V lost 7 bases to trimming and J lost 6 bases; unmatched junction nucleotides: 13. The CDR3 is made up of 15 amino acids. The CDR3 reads CASTIDDRGENGYTF. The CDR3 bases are TGTGCCAGCACTATAGACGACAGGGGTGAAAATGGCTACACCTTC.

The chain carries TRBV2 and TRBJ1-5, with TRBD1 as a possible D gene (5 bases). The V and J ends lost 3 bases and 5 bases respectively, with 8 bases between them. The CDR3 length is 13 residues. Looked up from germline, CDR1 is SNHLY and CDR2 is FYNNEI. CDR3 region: CASSDGGDQPQHF. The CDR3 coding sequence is TGTGCCAGCAGTGATGGGGGAGATCAGCCCCAGCATTTT.

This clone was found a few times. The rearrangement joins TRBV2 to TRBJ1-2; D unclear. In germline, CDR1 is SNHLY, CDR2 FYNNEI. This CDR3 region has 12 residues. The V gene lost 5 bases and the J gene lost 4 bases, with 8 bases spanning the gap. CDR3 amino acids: CASSIWGYGYTF. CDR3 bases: TGTGCCAGCAGTATATGGGGCTATGGCTACACCTTC.

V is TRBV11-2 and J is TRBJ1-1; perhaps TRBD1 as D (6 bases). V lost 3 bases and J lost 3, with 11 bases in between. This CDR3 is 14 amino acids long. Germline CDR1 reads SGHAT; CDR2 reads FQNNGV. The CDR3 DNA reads TGTGCCAGCAGCTTCGTAGGGGGGGACACTGAAGCTTTCTTT. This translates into CASSFVGGDTEAFF.

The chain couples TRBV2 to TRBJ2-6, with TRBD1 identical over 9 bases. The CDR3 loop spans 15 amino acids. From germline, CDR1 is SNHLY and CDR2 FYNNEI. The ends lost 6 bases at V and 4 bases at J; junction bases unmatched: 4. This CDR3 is CASSGQGSGANVLTF. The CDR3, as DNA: TGTGCCAGCAGCGGACAGGGGAGCGGGGCCAACGTCCTGACTTTC.

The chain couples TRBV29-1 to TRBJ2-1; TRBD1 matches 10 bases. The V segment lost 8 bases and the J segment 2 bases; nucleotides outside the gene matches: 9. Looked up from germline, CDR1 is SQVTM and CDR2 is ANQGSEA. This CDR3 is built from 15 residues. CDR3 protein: CSSHGGQGTYNEQFF. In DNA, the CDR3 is TGCAGCTCTCACGGGGGACAGGGGACCTACAATGAGCAGTTCTTC.

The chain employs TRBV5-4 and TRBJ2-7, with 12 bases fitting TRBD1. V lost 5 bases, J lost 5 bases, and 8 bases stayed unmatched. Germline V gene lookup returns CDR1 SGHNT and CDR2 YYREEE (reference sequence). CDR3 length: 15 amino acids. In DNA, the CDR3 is TGTGCCAGCAGACGTTCCGGGACAGGGGGCCACGAGCAGTACTTC. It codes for CASRRSGTGGHEQYF.

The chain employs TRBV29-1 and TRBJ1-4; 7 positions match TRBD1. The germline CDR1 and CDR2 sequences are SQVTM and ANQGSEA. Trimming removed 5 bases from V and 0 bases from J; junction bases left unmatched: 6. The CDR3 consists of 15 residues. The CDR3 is CSVRDRVATNEKLFF. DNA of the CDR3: TGCAGCGTTCGCGACAGGGTGGCAACTAATGAAAAACTGTTTTTT.

The CDR3 loop reads CASRGGGATGAFF. CDR3 coding DNA: TGTGCCAGCAGGGGAGGTGGGGCTACCGGAGCTTTCTTT. The chain carries TRBV6-1 and TRBJ1-1, with TRBD1 as a possible D gene (5 bases). Germline V gives CDR1 MNHNS, CDR2 SASEGT. Trimming cost V 6 bases and J 10 bases, with 18 bases left between them. This CDR3 is 13 amino acids long.

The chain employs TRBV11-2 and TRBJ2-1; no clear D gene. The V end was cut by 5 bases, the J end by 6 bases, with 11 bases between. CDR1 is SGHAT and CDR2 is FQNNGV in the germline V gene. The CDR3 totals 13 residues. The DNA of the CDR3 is TGTGCCAGCAGCCTTCAATCCGTCAATGAGCAGTTCTTC. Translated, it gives CASSLQSVNEQFF.

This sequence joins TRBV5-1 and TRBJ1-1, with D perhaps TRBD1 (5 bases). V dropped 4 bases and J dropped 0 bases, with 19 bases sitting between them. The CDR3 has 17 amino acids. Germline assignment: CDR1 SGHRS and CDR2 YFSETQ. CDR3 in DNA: TGCGCCAGCAGCCCCGAGGTACGCCCGACAGTGAACACTGAAGCTTTCTTT. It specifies CASSPEVRPTVNTEAFF.

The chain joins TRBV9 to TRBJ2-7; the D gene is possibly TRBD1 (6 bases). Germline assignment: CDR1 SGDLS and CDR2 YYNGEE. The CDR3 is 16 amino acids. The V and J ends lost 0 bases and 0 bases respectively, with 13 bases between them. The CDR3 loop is CASSVASGASSYEQYF. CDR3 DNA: TGTGCCAGCAGCGTAGCATCAGGGGCAAGCTCCTACGAGCAGTACTTC.

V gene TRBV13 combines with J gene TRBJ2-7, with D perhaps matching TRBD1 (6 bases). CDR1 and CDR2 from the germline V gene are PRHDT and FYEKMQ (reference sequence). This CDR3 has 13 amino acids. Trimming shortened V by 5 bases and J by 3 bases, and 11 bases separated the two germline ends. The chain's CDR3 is CASSQTGIYEQYF. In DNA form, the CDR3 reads TGTGCCAGCAGCCAAACAGGGATCTACGAGCAGTACTTC.

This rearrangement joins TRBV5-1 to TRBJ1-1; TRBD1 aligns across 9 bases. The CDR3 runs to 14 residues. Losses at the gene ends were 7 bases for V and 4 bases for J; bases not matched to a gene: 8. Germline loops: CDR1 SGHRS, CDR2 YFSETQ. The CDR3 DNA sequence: TGCGCCAGCGGGAAACAGGGGGCGGGCACTGAAGCTTTCTTT. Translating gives CASGKQGAGTEAFF.

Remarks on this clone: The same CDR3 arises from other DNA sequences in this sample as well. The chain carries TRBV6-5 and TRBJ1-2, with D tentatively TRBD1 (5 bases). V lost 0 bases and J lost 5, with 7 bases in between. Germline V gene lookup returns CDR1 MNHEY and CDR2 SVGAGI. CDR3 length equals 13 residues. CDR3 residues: CASSYSRGYGYTF. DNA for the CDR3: TGTGCCAGCAGTTACTCGCGGGGGTATGGCTACACCTTC.